The rows below give T cell receptor beta chains drawn from one sample of a study of identical twins. Each CDR3 protein is one row after TCRdb ran MiXCR on the 5' RACE reads. The data hold 150,000 or so distinct CDR3 sequences, with under 4.5% observed a single time. The specimen sequenced was memory T cells sorted from blood. The source is a man younger than 35 in good health. Both conserved end residues are part of each CDR3. Fields, in order: V gene, J gene, CDR3 protein.

>TRBV29-1|TRBJ2-3
CSVQPGQGTDTQYF
>TRBV19|TRBJ1-1
CASSLGTDTEAFF
>TRBV9|TRBJ2-5
CASSVGTIQETQYF
>TRBV7-8|TRBJ2-7
CASSLEGTGVTYEQYF
>TRBV15|TRBJ2-3
CATSEGGRGTDTQYF
>TRBV24-1|TRBJ2-5
CATSGRLAGGETQYF
>TRBV3-1|TRBJ2-5
CASSGHWTSVAETQYF
>TRBV4-2|TRBJ2-6
CASSQVRSGANVLTF
>TRBV7-9|TRBJ2-2
CASSLAPGEGELFF
>TRBV15|TRBJ2-3
CATRGRGTDTQYF
>TRBV6-1|TRBJ2-5
CASSKYGTSGREVTQYF
>TRBV12-3/TRBV12-4|TRBJ1-6
CASSLGGTGLSPLHF
>TRBV20-1|TRBJ2-5
CSATGRDVPETQYF
>TRBV5-6|TRBJ2-1
CASSSPGGYNEQFF
>TRBV7-9|TRBJ2-3
CASSPPQDTQYF
>TRBV6-1|TRBJ1-1
CASSPTSGALGTEAFF
>TRBV4-2|TRBJ1-2
CASSQDPGGWNYGYTF
>TRBV3-1|TRBJ2-6
CASRLASGANVLTF
>TRBV7-3|TRBJ2-5
CASSFGPGETQYF
>TRBV7-2|TRBJ2-5
CASSLAIIVETQYF
>TRBV9|TRBJ2-3
CASSRGGGSPPPDTQYF
>TRBV6-1|TRBJ2-7
CASKGTGVPTDEQYF
>TRBV4-1|TRBJ2-3
CASSPGLAGRTDTQYF
>TRBV11-2|TRBJ2-2
CASTGGAGVKAGELFF
>TRBV7-9|TRBJ2-5
CASSLGAQEETQYF
>TRBV6-1|TRBJ2-2
CASSPGTAKGELFF